Listed below are T cell receptor beta chains from one sample, sequenced in a study of early T cells in non-severe SARS-CoV-2 infection. TCRdb re-analysed the 5' RACE reads in MiXCR, keeping a single row per CDR3 protein. The data show some 96,000 distinct CDR3 sequences, about 13% seen once. Input material: whole blood. Source of these receptors: an adult who was a healthcare worker with PCR-confirmed SARS-CoV-2 infection or an uninfected control (not recorded which). Each CDR3 is given with its conserved first and last residue. The D gene is left open where the match is weak. Only some rows state a clone size, as once, few, many or a class for expanded clones.

J gene: TRBJ1-3; V gene: TRBV29-1; D gene: -; clone size: many; CDR3 length: 13; CDR3 DNA: TGCAGCGTGCAGACATTGCTGAGGAACACCATATATTTT; CDR3 protein: CSVQTLLRNTIYF
J gene: TRBJ1-3; V gene: TRBV5-1; D gene: -; clone size: -; CDR3 length: 15; CDR3 DNA: TGCGCCAGCAGCTCTACGGGGCCCCACCGGGACACCATATATTTT; CDR3 protein: CASSSTGPHRDTIYF
J gene: TRBJ2-1; V gene: TRBV28; D gene: -; clone size: -; CDR3 length: 14; CDR3 DNA: TGTGCCAGCAGCCTACCCTGGGGGGGGCCTGAGCAGTTCTTC; CDR3 protein: CASSLPWGGPEQFF
J gene: TRBJ2-3; V gene: TRBV4-3; D gene: TRBD1; clone size: -; CDR3 length: 17; CDR3 DNA: TGCGCCAGCAGCCAAGACGACAGGGAAAGGGTGAGGGATACGCAGTATTTT; CDR3 protein: CASSQDDRERVRDTQYF
J gene: TRBJ1-2; V gene: TRBV4-3; D gene: -; clone size: few; CDR3 length: 14; CDR3 DNA: TGCGCCAGCAGCCAAGGTTTAGGGGGAGATGGCTACACCTTC; CDR3 protein: CASSQGLGGDGYTF
J gene: TRBJ2-1; V gene: TRBV2; D gene: -; clone size: many; CDR3 length: 13; CDR3 DNA: TGTGCCAGTAAGCGCGGGGACTACAATGAGCAGTTCTTC; CDR3 protein: CASKRGDYNEQFF
J gene: TRBJ1-1; V gene: TRBV29-1; D gene: -; clone size: -; CDR3 length: 15; CDR3 DNA: TGCAGCGCTCAAGGGGAGGACCCCTCCTACACTGAAGCTTTCTTT; CDR3 protein: CSAQGEDPSYTEAFF
J gene: TRBJ1-4; V gene: TRBV7-2; D gene: -; clone size: many; CDR3 length: 16; CDR3 DNA: TGTGCCAGCAGCTTGGGCTCTGTAGGCAGCTATGAAAAACTGTTTTTT; CDR3 protein: CASSLGSVGSYEKLFF
J gene: TRBJ2-3; V gene: TRBV10-3; D gene: TRBD1; clone size: many; CDR3 length: 15; CDR3 DNA: TGTGCCATCAGCTCGGGACAGGGAAACACAGATACGCAGTATTTT; CDR3 protein: CAISSGQGNTDTQYF
J gene: TRBJ1-1; V gene: TRBV5-4; D gene: TRBD1; clone size: few; CDR3 length: 15; CDR3 DNA: TGTGCCAGCAGCTTTTCCGGGACAGGTCGTCCTGAAGCTTTCTTT; CDR3 protein: CASSFSGTGRPEAFF
J gene: TRBJ2-7; V gene: TRBV29-1; D gene: -; clone size: -; CDR3 length: 14; CDR3 DNA: -; CDR3 protein: CSVDSGQGDYEQYF
J gene: TRBJ2-1; V gene: TRBV7-2; D gene: -; clone size: -; CDR3 length: 16; CDR3 DNA: TGTGCCAGCAGCCGGACTCCGACGCTCTCCTACAATGAGCAGTTCTTC; CDR3 protein: CASSRTPTLSYNEQFF
J gene: TRBJ2-1; V gene: TRBV29-1; D gene: TRBD1; clone size: many; CDR3 length: 13; CDR3 DNA: TGCAGCACCCCCCGGACAGGGAGCAATGAGCAGTTCTTC; CDR3 protein: CSTPRTGSNEQFF
J gene: TRBJ2-7; V gene: TRBV9; D gene: -; clone size: few; CDR3 length: 17; CDR3 DNA: TGTGCCAGCAGCGTAGCTCCTTTACAGGGACTAACCTACGAGCAGTACTTC; CDR3 protein: CASSVAPLQGLTYEQYF
J gene: TRBJ2-3; V gene: TRBV2; D gene: -; clone size: -; CDR3 length: 15; CDR3 DNA: TGTGCCAGCAATCGAGACAGGGCCGGGGGAGATACGCAGTATTTT; CDR3 protein: CASNRDRAGGDTQYF
J gene: TRBJ2-2; V gene: TRBV2; D gene: -; clone size: many; CDR3 length: 17; CDR3 DNA: TGTGCCAGCAGCGCCGACCCCGGGACACCGAACACCGGGGAGCTGTTTTTT; CDR3 protein: CASSADPGTPNTGELFF
J gene: TRBJ2-6; V gene: TRBV28; D gene: TRBD2; clone size: many; CDR3 length: 14; CDR3 DNA: TGTGCCAGCGGGAGGGGATCTGGGGCCAACGTCCTGACTTTC; CDR3 protein: CASGRGSGANVLTF
J gene: TRBJ2-1; V gene: TRBV20-1; D gene: TRBD2; clone size: few; CDR3 length: 14; CDR3 DNA: TGCAGTGCCCCTCGGGGGGGCCGCGTGGATGAGCAGTTCTTC; CDR3 protein: CSAPRGGRVDEQFF
J gene: TRBJ1-1; V gene: TRBV6-4; D gene: -; clone size: few; CDR3 length: 13; CDR3 DNA: TGTGCCAGCAGTGACGAGGTGAACACTGAAGCTTTCTTT; CDR3 protein: CASSDEVNTEAFF
J gene: TRBJ2-2; V gene: TRBV5-6; D gene: TRBD2; clone size: few; CDR3 length: 20; CDR3 DNA: TGTGCCAGCAGCTTGAACCCGCTAGCGGGGGGGAGTCTCTACACCGGGGAGCTGTTTTTT; CDR3 protein: CASSLNPLAGGSLYTGELFF
J gene: TRBJ2-3; V gene: TRBV5-1; D gene: -; clone size: -; CDR3 length: 12; CDR3 DNA: TGCGCCAGCAGCTTGGAGCGGGATACGCAGTATTTT; CDR3 protein: CASSLERDTQYF
J gene: TRBJ2-5; V gene: TRBV20-1; D gene: TRBD2; clone size: -; CDR3 length: 15; CDR3 DNA: TGCAGTGCCGCACGAGGGACTAGCGGACAAGAGACCCAGTACTTC; CDR3 protein: CSAARGTSGQETQYF
J gene: TRBJ2-2; V gene: TRBV11-1; D gene: -; clone size: many; CDR3 length: 12; CDR3 DNA: TGTGCCAGCAGCTTAAGCACCGGGGAGCTGTTTTTT; CDR3 protein: CASSLSTGELFF
J gene: TRBJ2-7; V gene: TRBV29-1; D gene: -; clone size: many; CDR3 length: 11; CDR3 DNA: TGCAGCACGACTACGGACTACGAGCAGTACTTC; CDR3 protein: CSTTTDYEQYF
J gene: TRBJ1-2; V gene: TRBV5-5; D gene: -; clone size: few; CDR3 length: 15; CDR3 DNA: TGTGCCAGCAGCTTGGTCACCAGGGAGGCGGGTGGCTACACCTTC; CDR3 protein: CASSLVTREAGGYTF
J gene: TRBJ2-1; V gene: TRBV5-4; D gene: -; clone size: many; CDR3 length: 11; CDR3 DNA: TGTGCCAGCAGCCTGAACAATGAGCAGTTCTTC; CDR3 protein: CASSLNNEQFF
J gene: TRBJ2-1; V gene: TRBV5-1; D gene: TRBD1; clone size: few; CDR3 length: 16; CDR3 DNA: TGCGCCAGCAGCCCCGACTCGGACAGGGGGGGGAATGAGCAGTTCTTC; CDR3 protein: CASSPDSDRGGNEQFF
J gene: TRBJ2-6; V gene: TRBV11-2; D gene: -; clone size: many; CDR3 length: 16; CDR3 DNA: TGTGCCAGCAGCCGACTCAGGCTCTCTGGGGCCAACGTCCTGACTTTC; CDR3 protein: CASSRLRLSGANVLTF
J gene: TRBJ1-3; V gene: TRBV30; D gene: -; clone size: many; CDR3 length: 13; CDR3 DNA: TGTGCCCGCGGGGGGAAAGCTGGAAACACCATATATTTT; CDR3 protein: CARGGKAGNTIYF
J gene: TRBJ1-6; V gene: TRBV6-2/TRBV6-3; D gene: TRBD1; clone size: many; CDR3 length: 14; CDR3 DNA: TGTGCCAGTAACGACAGGGGAACTAATTCACCCCTCCACTTT; CDR3 protein: CASNDRGTNSPLHF
J gene: TRBJ2-5; V gene: TRBV7-9; D gene: -; clone size: -; CDR3 length: 11; CDR3 DNA: TGTGCCAGCAGCCCTTTTGAGACCCAGTACTTC; CDR3 protein: CASSPFETQYF
J gene: TRBJ2-1; V gene: TRBV10-1; D gene: -; clone size: once; CDR3 length: 14; CDR3 DNA: TGCGCCAGCAGCGCAGGGGACTCCTACAATGAGCAGTTCTTC; CDR3 protein: CASSAGDSYNEQFF
J gene: TRBJ2-3; V gene: TRBV20-1; D gene: -; clone size: -; CDR3 length: 15; CDR3 DNA: TGCAGTGCTTTGGACCCGGGAATTCGCACAGATACGCAGTATTTT; CDR3 protein: CSALDPGIRTDTQYF
J gene: TRBJ1-1; V gene: TRBV6-2/TRBV6-3; D gene: -; clone size: -; CDR3 length: 13; CDR3 DNA: TGTGCCAGCAGTTACCTCGCCAGAGCTGAAGCTTTCTTT; CDR3 protein: CASSYLARAEAFF
J gene: TRBJ1-2; V gene: TRBV3-1; D gene: -; clone size: -; CDR3 length: 12; CDR3 DNA: TGTGCCAGCAGCCTTCGGATGTACGGCTACACCTTC; CDR3 protein: CASSLRMYGYTF
J gene: TRBJ2-7; V gene: TRBV29-1; D gene: -; clone size: -; CDR3 length: 13; CDR3 DNA: TGCAGCGTTGTTATAGGCAGTTCCTACGAGCAGTACTTC; CDR3 protein: CSVVIGSSYEQYF
J gene: TRBJ1-5; V gene: TRBV2; D gene: -; clone size: many; CDR3 length: 13; CDR3 DNA: TGTGCCAGCAGTTACGGGGGACTTAAGCCCCAGCATTTT; CDR3 protein: CASSYGGLKPQHF
J gene: TRBJ1-6; V gene: TRBV7-4; D gene: -; clone size: -; CDR3 length: 14; CDR3 DNA: TGTGCCAGCAGCTCCGGGGCTCGCCGGTCACCCCTCCACTTT; CDR3 protein: CASSSGARRSPLHF
J gene: TRBJ2-2; V gene: TRBV5-1; D gene: TRBD1; clone size: -; CDR3 length: 15; CDR3 DNA: TGCGCCAGCAGCCCCGGACAGGTCGATCCCGGGGAGCTGTTTTTT; CDR3 protein: CASSPGQVDPGELFF
J gene: TRBJ2-3; V gene: TRBV6-2/TRBV6-3; D gene: TRBD1; clone size: many; CDR3 length: 14; CDR3 DNA: TGTGCCAGCAGATACAGGGGGCTTGCAGATACGCAGTATTTT; CDR3 protein: CASRYRGLADTQYF
J gene: TRBJ2-3; V gene: TRBV28; D gene: -; clone size: -; CDR3 length: 18; CDR3 DNA: TGTGCCAGCAGTTTAGGAACAGCAGGGGTTTTGTGGACAGATACGCAGTATTTT; CDR3 protein: CASSLGTAGVLWTDTQYF
J gene: TRBJ1-1; V gene: TRBV11-2; D gene: -; clone size: many; CDR3 length: 12; CDR3 DNA: TGTGCCAGCTTGGGAGAGTTACCTGGAGCTTTCTTT; CDR3 protein: CASLGELPGAFF
J gene: TRBJ1-1; V gene: TRBV29-1; D gene: -; clone size: -; CDR3 length: 13; CDR3 DNA: TGCAGCGTTGAAGGCAGCCTCAACACTGAAGCTTTCTTT; CDR3 protein: CSVEGSLNTEAFF
J gene: TRBJ2-7; V gene: TRBV3-1; D gene: -; clone size: many; CDR3 length: 14; CDR3 DNA: TGTGCCAGCAGCCAAGTCGTCGGTGCCGGGGAGCAGTACTTC; CDR3 protein: CASSQVVGAGEQYF
J gene: TRBJ2-2; V gene: TRBV29-1; D gene: -; clone size: -; CDR3 length: 14; CDR3 DNA: TGCAGCGTTGAAAGTGGAGTTACCACCGGGGAGCTGTTTTTT; CDR3 protein: CSVESGVTTGELFF
J gene: TRBJ2-7; V gene: TRBV2; D gene: TRBD2; clone size: few; CDR3 length: 14; CDR3 DNA: TGTGCCAGCAGTGGGGAGGGAACCATCAACGAGCAGTACTTC; CDR3 protein: CASSGEGTINEQYF
J gene: TRBJ2-3; V gene: TRBV20-1; D gene: -; clone size: many; CDR3 length: 14; CDR3 DNA: TGCAGTGCTAGCCCAGCGGAGAACACAGATACGCAGTATTTT; CDR3 protein: CSASPAENTDTQYF